The 18 T cell receptor beta chains below were found in one sample sequenced in a study of blood T cell repertoires in COVID-19 (dated by TCRdb to 2019 to 2021). Libraries were made using the immunoSEQ multiplex PCR assay. Held by TCRdb, this immuneACCESS table contains in-frame sequences only and omits some clones. Under half of the omission traces to an unresolved V gene where checked; the cause of the rest is unknown. For this sample the table gives over 15,000 clones, of which approximately 76% were detected only once. Roughly 30% of the sample lies in the top ten. The sequencing input was peripheral blood. Receptors originate from a man in his sixties or seventies with active or convalescent COVID-19.

This rearrangement joins TRBV5-5 to TRBJ1-2; TRBD1 is a possible D gene (6 bases). This CDR3 contains 17 residues. Germline V gene lookup returns CDR1 SGHKS and CDR2 YYEKEE (reference sequence). Between the trimmed V and J ends, which lost 4 bases and 7 bases, there was a span of 26 bases. The CDR3 spells CASSPSLAGAFLGGYTF. CDR3 sequence (DNA): TGTGCCAGCAGCCCCAGTTTAGCAGGGGCATTTTTAGGTGGCTACACCTTC.

The chain joins TRBV6-2 or TRBV6-3 to TRBJ2-7, with 9 nucleotides matching TRBD2. Germline V gene sequence: CDR1 MNHEY, CDR2 SVGEGT. The CDR3 has 15 amino acids. V dropped 2 bases and J dropped 3; count of bases not matched to a gene: 5. CDR3 protein: CASSYPRGGHYEQYF. The DNA for the CDR3 is TGTGCCAGCAGTTACCCGCGGGGGGGCCACTACGAGCAGTACTTC.

This clone was observed a single time. Its ends do not fully match the called genes, so a read error is possible. The chain combines TRBV4-1 with TRBJ2-2, with D possibly TRBD2 on 6 matching bases. The CDR3 runs 15 residues. CDR1 and CDR2 (germline): MGHRA, YSYEKL. In nucleotides, the CDR3 is TGCGCCAACAGCCAAGTTCCCGGGGGTGGCGGGGAGCTGTTTTTT. Protein product: CANSQVPGGGGELFF.

The V call is TRBV5-6, the J call TRBJ2-1; D possibly corresponds to TRBD1 (6 bases). Germline CDR1 and CDR2: SGHDT and YYEEEE. The CDR3 is 15 amino acids. With 1 base removed from V and 9 bases from J, the gap between germline ends came to 17 bases. CDR3 sequence reads: CASSLIYRDDSEQFF. CDR3 nucleotide sequence: TGTGCCAGCAGCTTGATATACAGGGACGATAGTGAGCAGTTCTTC.

The V gene is TRBV19, the J gene TRBJ1-5, with D perhaps matching TRBD1 (6 bases). V was pared by 6 bases and J by 9 bases, with 21 bases between. The germline V gene encodes CDR1 LNHDA and CDR2 SQIVND (reference sequence). CDR3 length equals 15 residues. The CDR3: CASRPTGSSQGPQHF. For the CDR3, the DNA is TGTGCCAGTAGGCCTACAGGGTCCTCCCAGGGGCCCCAGCATTTT.

This chain joins TRBV2 and TRBJ2-7, with a possible D match to TRBD1 (6 bases). Per germline, CDR1 SNHLY and CDR2 FYNNEI. Trimming shortened V by 4 bases and J by 2 bases, and 12 bases separated the two germline ends. This CDR3 comprises 14 residues. CDR3 DNA sequence: TGTGCCAGCAGTGGGGGGCCGACGGCCTACGAGCAGTACTTC. Its protein product is CASSGGPTAYEQYF.

J is TRBJ1-6 and V is TRBV12-3 or TRBV12-4, with D possibly TRBD1 on 5 matching bases. There are 13 residues in the CDR3. V dropped 10 bases and J dropped 6 bases, with 13 bases sitting between them. The CDR3 nucleotides are TGTGCCACCCAGGGATCCATTAATTCACCCCTCCACTTT. Residues: CATQGSINSPLHF.

The rearrangement links TRBV19 to TRBJ1-1, with 8 positions matching TRBD1. The CDR3 is 14 residues long. Trimming at V came to 6 bases and at J to 8 bases, leaving 11 bases not matched to a gene. Germline CDR1 is LNHDA and CDR2 is SQIVND (reference sequence). The CDR3 spells CASRVPGQEGEAFF. The CDR3 DNA sequence: TGTGCCAGTAGGGTCCCGGGACAGGAGGGGGAAGCTTTCTTT.

This chain connects TRBV4-3 to TRBJ1-2; possibly TRBD1 for D (5 bases). Looked up from germline, CDR1 is LGHNA and CDR2 is YSLEER. Trimming stripped 0 bases from V and 3 bases from J, with 11 bases between. The CDR3 has 15 residues. CDR3: CASSQDGGEHYGYTF. The DNA for the CDR3 is TGCGCCAGCAGCCAAGATGGGGGGGAACACTATGGCTACACCTTC.

Only a few counts were recorded for this clone. The chain employs TRBV2 and TRBJ1-3; tentatively, D is TRBD1 (5 bases). Germline assignment: CDR1 SNHLY and CDR2 FYNNEI. V shed 7 bases and J shed 7 bases, with 14 bases lying between them. CDR3 size: 13 residues. This CDR3 is CASIPTRGNTIYF. Written as DNA, the CDR3 is TGTGCCAGCATCCCGACCCGGGGGAACACCATATATTTT.

The V and J genes are TRBV19 and TRBJ1-5, with no clear D. CDR1 is LNHDA, CDR2 SQIVND, per germline (reference sequence). Trimming shortened V by 3 bases and J by 2 bases, and 17 bases separated the two germline ends. The CDR3 has 17 amino acids. CDR3 protein: CASSILETELGNQPQHF. The CDR3 DNA reads as TGTGCCAGTAGTATCCTTGAGACGGAGCTCGGCAATCAGCCCCAGCATTTT.

The rearrangement joins TRBV9 to TRBJ2-5, with 9 positions matching TRBD2. J gave up 4 bases and V 0 bases, and 7 bases lay outside the gene matches. The V gene's germline CDR1 is SGDLS and CDR2 YYNGEE. The CDR3 loop spans 16 amino acids. The CDR3 bases are TGTGCCAGCAGCGTAGGGAATAGCGGGAGTGGAGAGACCCAGTACTTC. It is translated as CASSVGNSGSGETQYF.

This clone was seen only once. The chain carries TRBV3-1 (or the pseudogene TRBV3-2) and TRBJ1-1, with a weak D call TRBD1 (5 bases). From germline, CDR1 is LGHDT and CDR2 YNNKEL (reference sequence). The CDR3 contains 16 residues. The germline V and J ends were trimmed by 4 bases and 5 bases, with 20 bases remaining between them. The CDR3 region has the DNA TGTGCCAGCAGCCCGGAGGGGAGGGTGGGTCTGACTGAAGCTTTCTTT. It is translated as CASSPEGRVGLTEAFF.

J is TRBJ2-1 and V is TRBV30; 11 bases agree with TRBD2. The CDR3 length is 15 residues. Germline V gives CDR1 GTSNPN, CDR2 SVGIG (reference sequence). Trimming removed 4 bases from V and 2 bases from J; junction bases left unmatched: 4. The CDR3 protein is CAWKRLAGTYNEQFF. In DNA, the CDR3 is TGTGCCTGGAAACGACTAGCGGGAACCTACAATGAGCAGTTCTTC.

V usage is TRBV19 and J usage is TRBJ2-5, with 7 bases lining up with TRBD1. Germline CDR1 is LNHDA and CDR2 is SQIVND (reference sequence). This CDR3 is 17 amino acids long. V lost 9 bases and J lost 0; bases outside the gene matches: 16. The CDR3 here is CASSARGSEYYQETQYF. DNA for the CDR3: TGTGCCAGCAGTGCCAGGGGGTCGGAGTATTACCAAGAGACCCAGTACTTC.

The chain joins TRBV18 to TRBJ2-3; D unclear. With 6 bases removed from V and 3 bases from J, the gap between germline ends came to 13 bases. The CDR3 is 14 residues long. CDR1 and CDR2 from the germline V gene are KGHSH and LQKENI. The DNA for the CDR3 is TGTGCCAGCTCGCCGGATATCAGGACAGATACGCAGTATTTT. It codes for CASSPDIRTDTQYF.

The gene calls are TRBV28 and TRBJ1-2, with 8 positions matching TRBD1. Germline CDR1 is MDHEN and CDR2 is SYDVKM. The CDR3 loop spans 14 amino acids. The trim removed 5 bases at V and 1 base at J, leaving 3 bases unmatched. In nucleotides, the CDR3 is TGTGCCAGCAGTGCAGGGGGCCGTAACTATGGCTACACCTTC. Amino acids: CASSAGGRNYGYTF.

The chain uses TRBV7-9 and TRBJ2-6; possibly TRBD2 for D (6 bases). This CDR3 has 16 residues. Germline CDR1 SEHNR, CDR2 FQNEAQ (reference sequence). The ends were cut back, 3 bases at V and 1 base at J, with 10 bases in the middle. This CDR3 reads CASSFSGGSGANVLTF. The CDR3 nucleotides are TGTGCCAGCAGCTTCAGTGGAGGGTCTGGGGCCAACGTCCTGACTTTC.